This record looks at one T cell receptor beta chain sequence and its context. The CDR3 regions of TCR beta were amplified from RNA transcripts. TCR CDR3 regions were first amplified by RT-PCR with HTBI primers. TCRdb ran MiXCR on the multiplex PCR reads and lists one entry per CDR3 protein. This sample has about 500,000 distinct CDR3 sequences, with approximately 15% found just once. Not enrolled were patients with uncontrolled infection, other autoimmune disease, pregnancy or lactation. This specimen belongs to a study of T cells in Graves' hyperthyroidism and ophthalmopathy. The CDR3 has 15 amino acids. With V trimmed by 6 bases and J by 1 base, 4 bases remained unmatched. CDR1 is MNHEY, CDR2 SVGEGT, per germline.

V gene TRBV6-2 or TRBV6-3 combines with J gene TRBJ1-5, with TRBD1 matching over 9 bases. Sample: blood. This TCR was recovered from a woman aged 18-29 years with Graves' hyperthyroidism. For the CDR3, the DNA is TGTGCCAGCAGGGGGACAGGGTCGAGCAATCAGCCCCAGCATTTT. Protein: CASRGTGSSNQPQHF.